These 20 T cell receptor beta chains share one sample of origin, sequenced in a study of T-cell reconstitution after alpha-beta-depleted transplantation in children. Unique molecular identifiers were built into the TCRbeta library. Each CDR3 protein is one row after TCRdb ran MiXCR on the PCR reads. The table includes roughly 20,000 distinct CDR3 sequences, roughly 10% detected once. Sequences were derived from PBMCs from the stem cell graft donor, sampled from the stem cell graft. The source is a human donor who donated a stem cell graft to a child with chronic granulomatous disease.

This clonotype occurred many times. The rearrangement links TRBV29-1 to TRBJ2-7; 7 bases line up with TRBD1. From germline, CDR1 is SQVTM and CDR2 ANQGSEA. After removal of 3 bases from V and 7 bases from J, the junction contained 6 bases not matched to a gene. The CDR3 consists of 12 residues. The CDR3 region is CSVDKGAEEQYF. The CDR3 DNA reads TGCAGCGTTGACAAGGGGGCGGAAGAGCAGTACTTC.

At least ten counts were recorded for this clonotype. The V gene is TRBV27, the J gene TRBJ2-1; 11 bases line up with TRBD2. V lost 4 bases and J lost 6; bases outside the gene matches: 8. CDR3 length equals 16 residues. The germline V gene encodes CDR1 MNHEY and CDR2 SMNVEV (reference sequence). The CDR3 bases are TGTGCCAGCAGTTCCCCTACTAGCGGGAGCGTCAATGAGCAGTTCTTC. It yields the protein CASSSPTSGSVNEQFF.

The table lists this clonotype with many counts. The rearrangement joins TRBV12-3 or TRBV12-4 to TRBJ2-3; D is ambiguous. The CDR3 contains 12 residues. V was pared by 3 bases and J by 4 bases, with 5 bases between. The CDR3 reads CASSFSPDTQYF. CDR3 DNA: TGTGCCAGCAGTTTTTCGCCAGATACGCAGTATTTT.

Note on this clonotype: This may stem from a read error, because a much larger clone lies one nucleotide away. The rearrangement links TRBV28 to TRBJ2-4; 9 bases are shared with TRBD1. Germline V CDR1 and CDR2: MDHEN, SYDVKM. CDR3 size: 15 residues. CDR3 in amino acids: CASSPQGALGNSQYF. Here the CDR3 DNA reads TGTGCCAGCAGTCCACAGGGGGCGTTAGGAAACAGTCAGTACTTC.

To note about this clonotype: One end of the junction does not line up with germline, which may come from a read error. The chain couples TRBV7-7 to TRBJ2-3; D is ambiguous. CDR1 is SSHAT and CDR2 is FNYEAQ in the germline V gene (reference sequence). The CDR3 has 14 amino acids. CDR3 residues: CASSLGAGTDTQYF. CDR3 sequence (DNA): TGTGCTAGCAGCTTAGGCGCTGGCACAGATACGCAGTATTTT.

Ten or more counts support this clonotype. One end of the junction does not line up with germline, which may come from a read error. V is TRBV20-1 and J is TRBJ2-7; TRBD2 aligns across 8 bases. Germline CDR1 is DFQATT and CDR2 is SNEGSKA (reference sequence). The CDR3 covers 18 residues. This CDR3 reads CCARGRLRKRGPSYEQYF. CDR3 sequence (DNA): TGCTGTGCTAGGGGCAGGTTACGGAAGCGGGGGCCCTCCTACGAGCAGTACTTC.

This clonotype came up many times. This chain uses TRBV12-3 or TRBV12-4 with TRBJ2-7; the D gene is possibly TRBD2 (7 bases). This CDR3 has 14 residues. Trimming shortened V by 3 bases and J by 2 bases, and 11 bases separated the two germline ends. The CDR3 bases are TGTGCCAGCAGTTTTGGGGGGGCAACCTACGAGCAGTACTTC. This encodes CASSFGGATYEQYF.

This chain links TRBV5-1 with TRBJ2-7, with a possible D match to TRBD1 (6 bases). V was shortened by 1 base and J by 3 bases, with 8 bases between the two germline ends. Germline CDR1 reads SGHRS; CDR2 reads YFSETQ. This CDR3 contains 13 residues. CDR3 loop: CASSLFRGYEQYF. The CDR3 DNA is TGCGCCAGCAGCTTGTTCAGGGGCTACGAGCAGTACTTC.

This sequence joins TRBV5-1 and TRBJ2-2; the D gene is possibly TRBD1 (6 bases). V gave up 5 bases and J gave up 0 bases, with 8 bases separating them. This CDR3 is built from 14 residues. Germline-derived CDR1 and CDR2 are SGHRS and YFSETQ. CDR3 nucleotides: TGCGCCAGCAGGGGGGCAACGAACACCGGGGAGCTGTTTTTT. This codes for CASRGATNTGELFF.

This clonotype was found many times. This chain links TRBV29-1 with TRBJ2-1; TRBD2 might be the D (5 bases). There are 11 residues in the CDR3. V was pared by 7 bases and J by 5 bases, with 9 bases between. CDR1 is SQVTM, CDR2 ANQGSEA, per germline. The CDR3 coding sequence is TGCAGCGGCGGACTGAACAATGAGCAGTTCTTC. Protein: CSGGLNNEQFF.

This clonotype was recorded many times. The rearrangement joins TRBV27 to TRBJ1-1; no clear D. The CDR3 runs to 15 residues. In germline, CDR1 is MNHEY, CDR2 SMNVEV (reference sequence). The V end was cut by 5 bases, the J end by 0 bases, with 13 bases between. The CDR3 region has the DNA TGTGCCAGCAGTCCCCTCCTGGGCTTGAACACTGAAGCTTTCTTT. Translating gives CASSPLLGLNTEAFF.

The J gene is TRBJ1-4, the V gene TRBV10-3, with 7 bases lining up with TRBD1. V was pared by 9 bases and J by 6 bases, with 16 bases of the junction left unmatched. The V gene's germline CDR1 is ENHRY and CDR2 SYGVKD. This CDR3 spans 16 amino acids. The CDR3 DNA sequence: TGTGCCATTTCCCAACATAGGGTCGGGACAGATGAAAAACTGTTTTTT. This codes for CAISQHRVGTDEKLFF.

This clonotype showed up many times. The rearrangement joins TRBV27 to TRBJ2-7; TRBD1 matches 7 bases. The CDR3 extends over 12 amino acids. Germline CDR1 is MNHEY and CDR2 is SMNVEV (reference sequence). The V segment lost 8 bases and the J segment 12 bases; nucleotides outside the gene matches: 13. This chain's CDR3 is CASARDRDITYF. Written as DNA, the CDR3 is TGTGCCAGCGCAAGAGACAGGGACATTACGTACTTC.

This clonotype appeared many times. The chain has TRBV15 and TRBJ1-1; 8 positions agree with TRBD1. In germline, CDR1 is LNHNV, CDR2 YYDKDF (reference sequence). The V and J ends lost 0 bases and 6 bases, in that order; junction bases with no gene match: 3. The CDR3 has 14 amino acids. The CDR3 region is CATSRETGDPEAFF. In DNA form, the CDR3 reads TGTGCCACCAGCAGAGAGACAGGGGATCCTGAAGCTTTCTTT.

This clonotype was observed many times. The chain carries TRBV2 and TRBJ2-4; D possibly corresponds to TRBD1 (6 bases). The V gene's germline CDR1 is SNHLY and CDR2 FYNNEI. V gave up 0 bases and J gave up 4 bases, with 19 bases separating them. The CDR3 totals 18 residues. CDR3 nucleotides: TGTGCCAGCAGTGAAGCCCTTTTAGCCCGGGACAAAAAAAACATTCAGTACTTC. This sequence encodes CASSEALLARDKKNIQYF.

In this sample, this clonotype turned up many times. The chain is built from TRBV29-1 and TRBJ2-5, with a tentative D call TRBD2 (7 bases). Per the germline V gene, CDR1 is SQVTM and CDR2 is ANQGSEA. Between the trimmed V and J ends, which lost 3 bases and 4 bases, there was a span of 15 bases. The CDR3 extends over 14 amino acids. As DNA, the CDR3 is TGCAGCGTTGAGGGGGGGCGGGGAGGAGAGACCCAGTACTTC. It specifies CSVEGGRGGETQYF.

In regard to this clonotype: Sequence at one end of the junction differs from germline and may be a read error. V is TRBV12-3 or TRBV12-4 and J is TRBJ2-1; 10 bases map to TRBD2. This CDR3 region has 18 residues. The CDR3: CTSSSTRGASGGVYEQFF. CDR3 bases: TGTACCAGCAGCTCAACTAGGGGCGCTAGCGGGGGAGTGTATGAGCAGTTCTTC.

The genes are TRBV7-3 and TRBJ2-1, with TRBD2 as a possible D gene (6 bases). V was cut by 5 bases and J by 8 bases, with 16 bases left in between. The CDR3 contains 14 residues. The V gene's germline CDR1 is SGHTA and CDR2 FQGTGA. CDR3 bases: TGTGCCAGCAGCCGGGAGATTCCGGCGGATGAGCAGTTCTTC. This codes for CASSREIPADEQFF.

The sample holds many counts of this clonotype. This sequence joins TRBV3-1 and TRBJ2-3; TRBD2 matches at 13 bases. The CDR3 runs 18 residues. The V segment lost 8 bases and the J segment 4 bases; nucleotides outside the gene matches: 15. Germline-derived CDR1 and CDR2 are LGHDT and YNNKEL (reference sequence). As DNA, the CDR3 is TGTGCCAGCTGCCCTGCACTAGCGGGAGGGCCAACGTCAGATACGCAGTATTTT. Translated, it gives CASCPALAGGPTSDTQYF.

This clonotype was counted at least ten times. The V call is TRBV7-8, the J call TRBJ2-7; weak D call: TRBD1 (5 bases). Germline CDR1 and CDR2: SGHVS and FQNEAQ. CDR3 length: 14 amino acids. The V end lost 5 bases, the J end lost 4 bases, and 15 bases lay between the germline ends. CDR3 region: CASSKRGKPYEQYF. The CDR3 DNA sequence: TGTGCCAGCAGCAAAAGGGGAAAGCCTTACGAGCAGTACTTC.